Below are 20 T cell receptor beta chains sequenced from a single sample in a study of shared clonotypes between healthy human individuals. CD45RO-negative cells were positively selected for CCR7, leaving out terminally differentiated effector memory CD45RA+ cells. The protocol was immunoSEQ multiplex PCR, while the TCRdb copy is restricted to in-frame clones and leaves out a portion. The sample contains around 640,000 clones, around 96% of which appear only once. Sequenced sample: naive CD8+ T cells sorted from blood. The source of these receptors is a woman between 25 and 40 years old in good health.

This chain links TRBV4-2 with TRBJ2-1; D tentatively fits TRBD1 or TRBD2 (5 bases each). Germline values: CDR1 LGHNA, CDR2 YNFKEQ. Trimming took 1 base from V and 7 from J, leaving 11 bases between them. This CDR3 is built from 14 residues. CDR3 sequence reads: CASSQVLGVNEQFF. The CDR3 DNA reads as TGTGCCAGCAGCCAAGTACTGGGGGTTAATGAGCAGTTCTTC.

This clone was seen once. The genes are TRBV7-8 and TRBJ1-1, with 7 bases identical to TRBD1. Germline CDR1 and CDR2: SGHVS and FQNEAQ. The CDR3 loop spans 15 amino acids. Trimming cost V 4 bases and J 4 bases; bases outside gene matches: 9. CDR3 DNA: TGTGCCAGCAGCTCAGACTTAACAGGGGCCACTGAAGCTTTCTTT. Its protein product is CASSSDLTGATEAFF.

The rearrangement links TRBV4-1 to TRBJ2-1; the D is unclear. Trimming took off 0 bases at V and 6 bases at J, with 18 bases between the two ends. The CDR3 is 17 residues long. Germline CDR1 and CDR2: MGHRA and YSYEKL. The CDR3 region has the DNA TGCGCCAGCAGCCAAGATTCCCTGGACCCTCTCGGCAATGAGCAGTTCTTC. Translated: CASSQDSLDPLGNEQFF.

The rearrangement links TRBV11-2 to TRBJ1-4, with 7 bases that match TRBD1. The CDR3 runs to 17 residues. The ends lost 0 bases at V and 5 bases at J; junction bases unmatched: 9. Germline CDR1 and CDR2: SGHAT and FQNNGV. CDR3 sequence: CASSLDLLLTGNEKLFF. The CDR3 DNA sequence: TGTGCCAGCAGCTTAGATCTGTTGTTGACAGGGAATGAAAAACTGTTTTTT.

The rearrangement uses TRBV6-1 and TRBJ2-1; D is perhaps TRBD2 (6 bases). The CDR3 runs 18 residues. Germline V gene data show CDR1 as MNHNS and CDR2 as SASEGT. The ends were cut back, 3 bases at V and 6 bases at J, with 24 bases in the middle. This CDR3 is CASSERFMGLGTGNEQFF. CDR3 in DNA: TGTGCCAGCAGTGAGAGATTTATGGGACTGGGGACGGGCAATGAGCAGTTCTTC.

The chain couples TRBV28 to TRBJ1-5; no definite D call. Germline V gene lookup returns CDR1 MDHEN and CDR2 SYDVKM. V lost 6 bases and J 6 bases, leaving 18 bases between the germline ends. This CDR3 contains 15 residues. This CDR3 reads CASRLGTGGRQPQHF. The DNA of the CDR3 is TGTGCCAGCAGGTTGGGTACGGGAGGGCGTCAGCCCCAGCATTTT.

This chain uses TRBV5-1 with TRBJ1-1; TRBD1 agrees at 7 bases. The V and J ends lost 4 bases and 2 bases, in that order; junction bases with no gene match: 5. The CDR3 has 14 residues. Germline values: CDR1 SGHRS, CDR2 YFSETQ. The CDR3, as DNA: TGCGCCAGCAGCCCCCGACAGGGTAACACTGAAGCTTTCTTT. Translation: CASSPRQGNTEAFF.

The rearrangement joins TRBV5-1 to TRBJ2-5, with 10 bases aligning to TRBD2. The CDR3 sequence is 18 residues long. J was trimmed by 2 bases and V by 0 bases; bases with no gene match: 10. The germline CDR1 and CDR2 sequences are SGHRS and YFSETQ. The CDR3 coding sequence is TGCGCCAGCAGCTTGGTAGCGGGAGGTGTGAGGAAGCAAGAGACCCAGTACTTC. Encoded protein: CASSLVAGGVRKQETQYF. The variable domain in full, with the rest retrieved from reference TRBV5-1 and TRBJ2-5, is KAGVTQTPRYLIKTRGQQVTLSCSPISGHRSVSWYQQTPGQGLQFLFEYFSETQRNKGNFPGRFSGRQFSNSRSEMNVSTLELGDSALYLCASSLVAGGVRKQETQYFGPGTRLLVL.

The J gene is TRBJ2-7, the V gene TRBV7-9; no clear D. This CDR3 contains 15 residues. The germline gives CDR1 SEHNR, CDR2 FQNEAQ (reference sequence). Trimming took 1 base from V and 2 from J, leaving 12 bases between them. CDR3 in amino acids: CASSLVGQAPYEQYF. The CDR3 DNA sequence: TGTGCCAGCAGCTTAGTAGGGCAGGCCCCCTACGAGCAGTACTTC.

The CDR3 here is CAWAGTGYNEQFF. In DNA form, the CDR3 reads TGTGCCTGGGCTGGGACAGGCTACAATGAGCAGTTCTTC. The chain links TRBV30 to TRBJ2-1; 8 bases are a match to TRBD1. The CDR3 extends over 13 amino acids. The junction had 3 bases not matched to a gene; V was cut back by 5 bases and J by 3 bases. Germline CDR1 and CDR2: GTSNPN and SVGIG (reference sequence).

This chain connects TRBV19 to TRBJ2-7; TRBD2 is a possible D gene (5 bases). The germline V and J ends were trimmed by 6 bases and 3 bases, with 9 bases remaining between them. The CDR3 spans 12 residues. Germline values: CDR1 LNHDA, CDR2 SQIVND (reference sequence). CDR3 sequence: CASSGIDYEQYF. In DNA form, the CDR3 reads TGTGCCAGTAGCGGGATTGACTACGAGCAGTACTTC.

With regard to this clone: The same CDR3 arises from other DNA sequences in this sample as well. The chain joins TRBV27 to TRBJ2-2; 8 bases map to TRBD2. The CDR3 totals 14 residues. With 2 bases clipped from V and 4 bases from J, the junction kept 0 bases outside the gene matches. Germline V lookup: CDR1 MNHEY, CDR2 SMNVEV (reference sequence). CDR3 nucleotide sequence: TGTGCCAGCAGTTTAGCGGGAGGCACCGGGGAGCTGTTTTTT. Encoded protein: CASSLAGGTGELFF.

This CDR3 is CASSLVSSGYNEQFF. CDR3 nucleotide sequence: TGTGCCAGCAGCTTAGTATCTAGCGGATACAATGAGCAGTTCTTC. The chain is built from TRBV7-9 and TRBJ2-1; 7 bases agree with TRBD2. Trimming took 1 base from V and 4 from J; bases not matched to a gene: 4. This CDR3 is 15 amino acids long. CDR1 and CDR2 (germline): SEHNR, FQNEAQ (reference sequence).

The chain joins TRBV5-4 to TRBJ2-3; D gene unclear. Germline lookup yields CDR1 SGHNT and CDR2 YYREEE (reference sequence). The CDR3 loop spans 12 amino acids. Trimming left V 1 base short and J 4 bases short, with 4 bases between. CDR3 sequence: CASSLYSDTQYF. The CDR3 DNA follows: TGTGCCAGCAGCTTGTATTCAGATACGCAGTATTTT.

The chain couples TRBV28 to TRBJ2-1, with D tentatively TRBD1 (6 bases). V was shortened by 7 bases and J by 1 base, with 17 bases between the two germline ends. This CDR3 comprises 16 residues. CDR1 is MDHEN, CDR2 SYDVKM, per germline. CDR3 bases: TGTGCCAGCACTATAACTCCCAGGGGTTCCTACAATGAGCAGTTCTTC. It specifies CASTITPRGSYNEQFF.

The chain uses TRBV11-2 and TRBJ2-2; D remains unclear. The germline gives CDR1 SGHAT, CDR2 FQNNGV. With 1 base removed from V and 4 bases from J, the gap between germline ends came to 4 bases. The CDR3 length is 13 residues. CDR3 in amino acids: CASSLAPTGELFF. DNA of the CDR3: TGTGCCAGCAGCTTAGCCCCCACCGGGGAGCTGTTTTTT.

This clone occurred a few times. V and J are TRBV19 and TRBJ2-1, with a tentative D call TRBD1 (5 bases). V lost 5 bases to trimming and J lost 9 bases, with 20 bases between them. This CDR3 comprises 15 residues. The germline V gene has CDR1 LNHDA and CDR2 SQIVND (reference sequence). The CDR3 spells CASSLLDSHTTEQFF. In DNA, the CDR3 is TGTGCCAGTAGTCTTCTCGACAGCCATACAACTGAGCAGTTCTTC.

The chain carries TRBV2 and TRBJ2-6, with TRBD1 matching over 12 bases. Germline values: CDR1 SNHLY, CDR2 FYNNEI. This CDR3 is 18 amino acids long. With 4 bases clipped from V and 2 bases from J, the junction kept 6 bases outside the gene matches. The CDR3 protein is CASSARRDRGPGANVLTF. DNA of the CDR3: TGTGCCAGCAGTGCGCGCCGGGACAGGGGGCCTGGGGCCAACGTCCTGACTTTC.

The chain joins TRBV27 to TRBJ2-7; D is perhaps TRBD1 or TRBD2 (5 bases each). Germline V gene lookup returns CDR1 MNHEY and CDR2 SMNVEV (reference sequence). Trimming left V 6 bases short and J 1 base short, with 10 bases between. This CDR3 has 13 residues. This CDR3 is CASSWDGSYEQYF. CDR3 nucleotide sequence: TGTGCCAGCAGCTGGGACGGGTCCTACGAGCAGTACTTC.

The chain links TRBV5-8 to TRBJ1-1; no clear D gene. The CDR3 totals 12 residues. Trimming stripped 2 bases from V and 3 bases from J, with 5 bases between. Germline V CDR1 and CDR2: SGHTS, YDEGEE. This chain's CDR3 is CASSFPDTEAFF. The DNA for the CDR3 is TGTGCCAGCAGCTTTCCCGACACTGAAGCTTTCTTT.